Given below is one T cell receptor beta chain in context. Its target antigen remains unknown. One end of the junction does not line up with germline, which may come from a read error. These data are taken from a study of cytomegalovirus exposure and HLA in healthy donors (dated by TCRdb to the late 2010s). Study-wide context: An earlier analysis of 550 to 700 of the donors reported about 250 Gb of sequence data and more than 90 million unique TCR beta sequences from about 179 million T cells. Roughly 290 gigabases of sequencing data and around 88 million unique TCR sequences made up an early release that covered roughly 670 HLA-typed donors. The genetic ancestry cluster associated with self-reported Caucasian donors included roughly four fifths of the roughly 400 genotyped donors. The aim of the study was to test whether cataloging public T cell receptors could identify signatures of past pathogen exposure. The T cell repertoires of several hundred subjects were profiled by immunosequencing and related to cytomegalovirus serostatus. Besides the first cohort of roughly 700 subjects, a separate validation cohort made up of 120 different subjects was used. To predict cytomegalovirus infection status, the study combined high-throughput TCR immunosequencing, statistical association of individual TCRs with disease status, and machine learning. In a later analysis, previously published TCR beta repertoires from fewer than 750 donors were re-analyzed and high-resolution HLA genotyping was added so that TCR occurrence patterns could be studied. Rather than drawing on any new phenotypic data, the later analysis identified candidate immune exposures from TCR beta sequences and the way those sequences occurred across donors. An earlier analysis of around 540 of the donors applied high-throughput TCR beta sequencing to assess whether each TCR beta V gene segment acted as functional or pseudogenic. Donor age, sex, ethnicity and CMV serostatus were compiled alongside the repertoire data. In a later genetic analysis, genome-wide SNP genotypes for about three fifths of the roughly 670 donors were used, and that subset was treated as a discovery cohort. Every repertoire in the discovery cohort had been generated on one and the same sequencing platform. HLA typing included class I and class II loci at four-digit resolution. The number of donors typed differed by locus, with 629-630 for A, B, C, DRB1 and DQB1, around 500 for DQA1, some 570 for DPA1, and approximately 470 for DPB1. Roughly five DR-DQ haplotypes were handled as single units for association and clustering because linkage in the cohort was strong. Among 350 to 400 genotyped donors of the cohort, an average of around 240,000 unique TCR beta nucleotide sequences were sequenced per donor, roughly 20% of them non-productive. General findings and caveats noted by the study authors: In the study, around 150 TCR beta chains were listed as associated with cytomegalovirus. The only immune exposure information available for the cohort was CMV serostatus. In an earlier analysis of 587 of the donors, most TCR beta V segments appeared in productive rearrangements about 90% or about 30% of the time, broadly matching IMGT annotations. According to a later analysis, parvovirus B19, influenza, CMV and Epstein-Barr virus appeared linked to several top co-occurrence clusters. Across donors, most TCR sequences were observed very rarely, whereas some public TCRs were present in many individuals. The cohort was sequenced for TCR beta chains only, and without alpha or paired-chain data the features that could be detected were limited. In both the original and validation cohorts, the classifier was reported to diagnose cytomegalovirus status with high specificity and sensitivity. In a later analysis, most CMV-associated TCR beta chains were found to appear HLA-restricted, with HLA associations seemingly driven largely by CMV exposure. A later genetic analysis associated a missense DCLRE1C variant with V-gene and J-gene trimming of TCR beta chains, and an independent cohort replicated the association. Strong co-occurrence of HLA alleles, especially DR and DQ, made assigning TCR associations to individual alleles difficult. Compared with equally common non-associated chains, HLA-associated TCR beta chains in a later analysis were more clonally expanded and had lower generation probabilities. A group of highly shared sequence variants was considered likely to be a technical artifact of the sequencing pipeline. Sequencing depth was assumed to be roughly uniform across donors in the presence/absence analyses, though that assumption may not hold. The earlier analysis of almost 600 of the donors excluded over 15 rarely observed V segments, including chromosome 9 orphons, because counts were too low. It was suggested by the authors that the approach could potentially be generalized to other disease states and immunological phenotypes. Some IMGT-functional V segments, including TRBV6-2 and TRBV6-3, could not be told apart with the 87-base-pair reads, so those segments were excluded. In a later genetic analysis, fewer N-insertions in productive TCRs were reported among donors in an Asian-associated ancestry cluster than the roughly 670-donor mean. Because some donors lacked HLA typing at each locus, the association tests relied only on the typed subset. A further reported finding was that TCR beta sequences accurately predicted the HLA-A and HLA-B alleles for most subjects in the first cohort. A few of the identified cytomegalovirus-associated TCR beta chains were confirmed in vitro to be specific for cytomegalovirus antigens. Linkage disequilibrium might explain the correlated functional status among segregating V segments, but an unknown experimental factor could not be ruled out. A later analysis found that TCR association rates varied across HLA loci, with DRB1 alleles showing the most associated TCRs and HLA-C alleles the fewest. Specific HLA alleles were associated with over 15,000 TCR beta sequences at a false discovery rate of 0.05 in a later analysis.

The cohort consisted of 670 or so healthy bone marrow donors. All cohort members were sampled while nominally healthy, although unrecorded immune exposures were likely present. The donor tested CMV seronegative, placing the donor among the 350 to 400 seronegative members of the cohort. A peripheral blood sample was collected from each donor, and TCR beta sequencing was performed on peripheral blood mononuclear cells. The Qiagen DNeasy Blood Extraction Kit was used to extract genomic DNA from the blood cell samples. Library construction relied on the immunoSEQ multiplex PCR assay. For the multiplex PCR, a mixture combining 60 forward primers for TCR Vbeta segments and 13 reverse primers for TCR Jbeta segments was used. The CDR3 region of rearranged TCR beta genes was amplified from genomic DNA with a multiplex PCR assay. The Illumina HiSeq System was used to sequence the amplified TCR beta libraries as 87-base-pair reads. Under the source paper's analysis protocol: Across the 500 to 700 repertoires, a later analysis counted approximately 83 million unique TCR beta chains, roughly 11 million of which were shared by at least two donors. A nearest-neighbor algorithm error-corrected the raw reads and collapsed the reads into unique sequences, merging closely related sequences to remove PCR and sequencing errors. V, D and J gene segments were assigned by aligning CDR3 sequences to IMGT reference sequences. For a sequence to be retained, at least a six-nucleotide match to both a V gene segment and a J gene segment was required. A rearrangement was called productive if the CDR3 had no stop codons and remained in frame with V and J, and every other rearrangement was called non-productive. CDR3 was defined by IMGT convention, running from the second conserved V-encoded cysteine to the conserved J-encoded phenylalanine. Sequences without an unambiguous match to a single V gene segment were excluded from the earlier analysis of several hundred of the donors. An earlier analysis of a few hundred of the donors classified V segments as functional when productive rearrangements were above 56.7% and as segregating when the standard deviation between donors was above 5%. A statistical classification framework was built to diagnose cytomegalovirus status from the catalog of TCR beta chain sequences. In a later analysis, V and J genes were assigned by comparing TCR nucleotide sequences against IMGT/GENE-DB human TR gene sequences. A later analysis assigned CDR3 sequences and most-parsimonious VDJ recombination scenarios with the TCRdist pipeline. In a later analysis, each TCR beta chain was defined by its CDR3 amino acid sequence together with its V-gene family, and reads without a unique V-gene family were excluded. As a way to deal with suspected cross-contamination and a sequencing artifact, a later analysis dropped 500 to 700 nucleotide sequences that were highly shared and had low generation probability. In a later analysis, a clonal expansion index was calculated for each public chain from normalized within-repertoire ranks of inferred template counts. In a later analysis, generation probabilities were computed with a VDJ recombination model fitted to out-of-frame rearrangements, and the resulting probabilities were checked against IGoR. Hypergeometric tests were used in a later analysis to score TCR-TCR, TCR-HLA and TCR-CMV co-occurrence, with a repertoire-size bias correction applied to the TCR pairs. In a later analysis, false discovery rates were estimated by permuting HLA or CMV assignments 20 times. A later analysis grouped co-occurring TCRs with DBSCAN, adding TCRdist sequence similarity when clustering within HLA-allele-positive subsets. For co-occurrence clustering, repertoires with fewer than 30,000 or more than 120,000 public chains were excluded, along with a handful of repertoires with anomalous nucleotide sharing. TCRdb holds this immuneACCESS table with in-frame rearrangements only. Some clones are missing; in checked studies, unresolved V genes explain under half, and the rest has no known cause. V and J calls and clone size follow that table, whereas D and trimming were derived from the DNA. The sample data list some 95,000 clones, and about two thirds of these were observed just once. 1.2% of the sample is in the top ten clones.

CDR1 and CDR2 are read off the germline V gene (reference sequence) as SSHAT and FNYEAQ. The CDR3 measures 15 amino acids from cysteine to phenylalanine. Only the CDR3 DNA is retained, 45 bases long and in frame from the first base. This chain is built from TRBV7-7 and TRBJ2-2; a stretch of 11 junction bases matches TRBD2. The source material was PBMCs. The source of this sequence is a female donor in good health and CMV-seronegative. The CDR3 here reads CASSFSGGAGGELFF. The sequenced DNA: TGTGCTAGCAGCTTTAGCGGGGGGGCCGGCGGGGAGCTGTTTTTT. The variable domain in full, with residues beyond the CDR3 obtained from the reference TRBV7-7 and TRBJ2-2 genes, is GAGVSQSPRYKVTKRGQDVTLRCDPISSHATLYWYQQALGQGPEFLTYFNYEAQPDKSGLPSDRFSAERPEGSISTLTIQRTEQRDSAMYRCASSFSGGAGGELFFGEGSRLTVL.